This record concerns one TCR beta chain sequence. V was cut by 5 bases and J by 0 bases, with 11 bases left in between. This CDR3 region has 14 residues. Germline CDR1 is GTSNPN and CDR2 is SVGIG (reference sequence). The data belong to a study of shared clonotypes between healthy human individuals. Profiling relied on immunoSEQ multiplex PCR, and the TCRdb table lists in-frame clones only, not all of them. The data contain around 2.1 million clones, about 93% of them singletons. In the naive CD8 group, cells lacked CD45RO and were positively selected for CCR7, so terminally differentiated effector memory CD45RA+ cells were left out.

V usage is TRBV30 and J usage is TRBJ2-1; D is uncertain. This sequence originates from a man between 18 and 29 years old in good health. Some clones in this sample may be carry-over from other donors' samples. The sample taken for sequencing was naive CD8+ T cells from PBMCs. CDR3 DNA sequence: TGTGCCTGGGGAAGCGTTAGCTCCTACAATGAGCAGTTCTTC. Translating gives CAWGSVSSYNEQFF.